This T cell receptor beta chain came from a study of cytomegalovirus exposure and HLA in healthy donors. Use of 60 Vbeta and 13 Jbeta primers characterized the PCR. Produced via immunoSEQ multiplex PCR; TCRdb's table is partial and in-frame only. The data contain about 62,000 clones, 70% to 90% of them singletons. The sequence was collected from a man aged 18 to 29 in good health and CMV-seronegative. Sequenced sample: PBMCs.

CDR3 in amino acids: CASSFRQGASGYTF. The CDR3, as DNA: TGTGCCAGCAGTTTCCGACAGGGGGCTAGTGGCTACACCTTC. The rearrangement uses TRBV28 and TRBJ1-2; 10 bases line up with TRBD1. Unmatched junction bases numbered 5, after V lost 3 bases and J lost 7 bases. This CDR3 region has 14 residues. The germline gives CDR1 MDHEN, CDR2 SYDVKM.